The source of this TCR beta chain is a study of OX40 agonist ivuxolimab in advanced cancers. Across the whole study: Patients were dosed with the agonistic anti-OX40 (CD134) antibody ivuxolimab.

Worth noting for this clone: Its target is unknown.

Anyone with autoimmune disease history or systemic immunosuppression was excluded. Profiled with immunoSEQ multiplex PCR; TCRdb holds only in-frame clones, not every one. The data show approximately 61,000 clones, with approximately 89% seen just once and 15% to 20% held by the top ten. This CDR3 has 19 residues. V was pared by 2 bases and J by 0 bases, with 20 bases between. Germline V gene sequence: CDR1 MNHEY, CDR2 SMNVEV (reference sequence). Regarding the study as a whole: CD8+ T cells (on average) carried more expanded clones than CD4+ T cells.

The sequence was obtained from an adult with an advanced solid tumor such as melanoma, head and neck, liver or kidney cancer. The sequences come from CD4+ or CD8+ T cells sorted from blood, collected in a trial of the OX40 agonist ivuxolimab. V usage is TRBV27 and J usage is TRBJ2-1; D is ambiguous. As DNA, the CDR3 is TGTGCCAGCAGTTTAGATCCGGTCGGCCCCACGGGCTCCTACAATGAGCAGTTCTTC. Protein product: CASSLDPVGPTGSYNEQFF.